This TCR beta chain was observed in a study of blood T cell repertoires in COVID-19. CDR1 is SEHNR, CDR2 FQNEAQ, per germline (reference sequence). The length of the CDR3 is 15 residues. V shed 4 bases, J shed 0 bases, and the junction held 1 base outside the gene matches. In the authors' methods: Quantification of nucleated cells was approximated via reference gene primer amplification. Measured with immunoSEQ multiplex PCR; TCRdb has only the in-frame clones, and not every one. That table gives V, J and clone size, and the DNA gave D and trimming. Of around 63,000 clones in the sample, 85% to 90% are singletons; the top ten hold 18%.

This sequence was found in a woman between 55 and 75 years old with COVID-19, enrolled during active disease. The sequenced sample consisted of peripheral blood. The chain recombines TRBV7-9 with TRBJ2-7, with 12 bases matching TRBD2. The CDR3 protein is CASSSTSGSSYEQYF. Here the CDR3 DNA reads TGTGCCAGCAGCTCGACTAGCGGGAGCTCCTACGAGCAGTACTTC.